The sequence of this TCR beta chain was determined in a study of Ad26.COV2.S vaccination and SARS-CoV-2 variants. The CDR3 has 16 amino acids. Trimming took 3 bases from V and 0 from J; bases not matched to a gene: 7. The germline CDR1 and CDR2 sequences are LGHDT and YNNKEL (reference sequence). The assay was immunoSEQ multiplex PCR, and TCRdb's table has in-frame clones only and misses some. The sample carries more than 300,000 clones, around 83% recorded once. Specified treatment: 15 to 20 received Ad26.COV2.S at low or high dose, single or two shots; roughly 5 received placebo; per-sample allocation not given. After the first vaccine or placebo injection, samples were drawn on day 63.

This clonotype was sampled from a person between 18 and 60 years old who received the Ad26.COV2.S COVID-19 vaccine or a placebo. The chain couples TRBV3-1 (or the pseudogene TRBV3-2) to TRBJ2-5; TRBD1 matches 7 bases. The specimen was peripheral blood, collected in a trial of Ad26.COV2.S vaccine versus placebo. The CDR3 protein is CASSQGQYPYQETQYF. CDR3 bases: TGTGCCAGCAGCCAGGGACAGTACCCGTACCAAGAGACCCAGTACTTC.